This T cell receptor (beta chain) was recovered during a study of OX40 agonist ivuxolimab in advanced cancers. Germline V gene lookup returns CDR1 LNHDA and CDR2 SQIVND (reference sequence). The CDR3 extends over 15 amino acids. Trimming cost V 4 bases and J 5 bases, with 15 bases left between them. TCRdb's table, derived via immunoSEQ multiplex PCR, lists solely in-frame clones and lacks some. The table has roughly 97,000 clones, 85% to 90% seen once. The sequence was obtained from an adult with an advanced solid tumor such as melanoma, head and neck, liver or kidney cancer. The sequencing here drew on CD4+ or CD8+ T cells sorted from blood, taken in a trial of the OX40 agonist ivuxolimab. This chain links TRBV19 with TRBJ1-5; tentatively, D is TRBD1 (6 bases). CDR3 nucleotide sequence: TGTGCCAGTAGTAACAGGGCCCGGCCGGATCAGCCCCAGCATTTT. Residues: CASSNRARPDQPQHF.